A selection of T cell receptor beta chains follows, all from one sample in a study of blood T cell repertoires in COVID-19. The repertoire was sequenced with immunoSEQ multiplex PCR; TCRdb's copy has only in-frame clones and lacks some. There are 200,000 to 250,000 clones in the sample; about nine tenths occur only once, and 4% to 4.5% lies in the top ten. The sequenced material came from peripheral blood. The receptor set was obtained from a man aged 50 or older with acute or convalescent COVID-19. CDR3s include the opening cysteine and the closing phenylalanine or tryptophan. D genes are given only for firm matches. Rows give clone size only sometimes, using once, few, many, or a class for an expanded clone.

-	TRBV19	-	TRBJ2-3	TGTGCCAGTAGCTACGGGGAGGGCACAGATACGCAGTATTTT	CASSYGEGTDTQYF
-	TRBV7-9	-	TRBJ1-1	TGTGCCACCACTGGGGGGTCGGACACTGAAGCTTTCTTT	CATTGGSDTEAFF
-	TRBV11-2	-	TRBJ1-2	TGTGCCAGCAGTACAAACACCTATGGCTACACCTTC	CASSTNTYGYTF
-	TRBV7-8	-	TRBJ1-6	TGTGCCAGCAGCGCCCTCCGGGAGAGGGCCTATAATTCACCCCTCCACTTT	CASSALRERAYNSPLHF
TRBD1	TRBV19	-	TRBJ2-3	TGTGCCAGTAGTCCGACCGGGACAGGGGTGGGTACAGATACGCAGTATTTT	CASSPTGTGVGTDTQYF
-	TRBV19	-	TRBJ2-6	TGTGCCAGTAGTGGGACATCGACCTCTGGGGCCAACGTCCTGACTTTC	CASSGTSTSGANVLTF
TRBD1	TRBV27	-	TRBJ1-5	TGTGCCAGCAGTCTGGGAGGCAGGGGGAGCAATCAGCCCCAGCATTTT	CASSLGGRGSNQPQHF
-	TRBV11-2	-	TRBJ2-1	TGTGCCAGCACCCCAAGTACAGCGGTCAGCTACAATGAGCAGTTCTTC	CASTPSTAVSYNEQFF
-	TRBV12-3/TRBV12-4	-	TRBJ1-5	TGTGCCAGCAGTTTAAGGGAGAGGCAGCCCCAGCATTTT	CASSLRERQPQHF
TRBD2	TRBV6-6	-	TRBJ2-1	TGTGCCAGCAGACACGGACTAGCGGGAGCATACAATGAGCAGTTCTTC	CASRHGLAGAYNEQFF
-	TRBV13	-	TRBJ1-2	TGTGCCAGCAGCTTCCAGGCCAACTATGGCTACACCTTC	CASSFQANYGYTF
-	TRBV14	-	TRBJ1-1	TGTGCCAGCAGCCAAGGTCCAGGGTGGGACACTGAAGCTTTCTTT	CASSQGPGWDTEAFF
-	TRBV6-5	-	TRBJ1-1	TGTGCCAGCAGTCCCACGTGGGGCCTGAACACTGAAGCTTTCTTT	CASSPTWGLNTEAFF
TRBD2	TRBV19	-	TRBJ2-4	TGTGCCAGTAGTATAAGGGACAGAGCGGGGGGGCCGCCCAACATTCAGTACTTC	CASSIRDRAGGPPNIQYF
-	TRBV5-1	once	TRBJ1-4	TGCGCCAGCAGCCGGAACAGGGATAATGAAAAACTGTTTTTT	CASSRNRDNEKLFF
-	TRBV12-3/TRBV12-4	few	TRBJ1-1	TGTGCCAGCAGAACCGCGGGGTACACTGAAGCTTTCTTT	CASRTAGYTEAFF
-	TRBV27	-	TRBJ2-7	TGTGCCAGCAGTTCCAAATCAGGGCTCTCCTACGAGCAGTACTTC	CASSSKSGLSYEQYF
-	TRBV29-1	-	TRBJ1-5	TGCAGCGTTGTAACAGGGAGCAATCAGCCCCAGCATTTT	CSVVTGSNQPQHF
TRBD1	TRBV2	-	TRBJ2-7	TGTGCCAGCAGTCCCGGGACAGTACGCGAGCAGTACTTC	CASSPGTVREQYF
TRBD1	TRBV14	-	TRBJ1-1	TGTGCCAGCAGCCATGGTCCCCAAACAGGGGGGAGGACTGAAGCTTTCTTT	CASSHGPQTGGRTEAFF
-	TRBV15	-	TRBJ1-1	TGTGCCACCAGCAGCGAGAGGGTGAACACTGAAGCTTTCTTT	CATSSERVNTEAFF
-	TRBV6-2/TRBV6-3	-	TRBJ2-5	TGTGCCAGCAGTTACTCGGTTGCGGGGGCCCAAGAGACCCAGTACTTC	CASSYSVAGAQETQYF
-	TRBV5-1	-	TRBJ1-1	TGCGCCAGCAGCTTGGATTGGGAGGTGAGGAACACTGAAGCTTTCTTT	CASSLDWEVRNTEAFF
TRBD1	TRBV6-5	-	TRBJ1-1	TGTGCCAGTTTCCTTCGGACAGGGGCAAACACTGAAGCTTTCTTT	CASFLRTGANTEAFF
-	TRBV6-5	once	TRBJ1-1	TGTGCCAGCAGTACAAGTCGGACAGCAGAAGCTTTCTTT	CASSTSRTAEAFF
-	TRBV19	-	TRBJ1-5	TGTGCCAGTAGTGATACAGGGCCCAGGCCCCAGCATTTT	CASSDTGPRPQHF
-	TRBV19	-	TRBJ1-1	TGTGCCAGTAGTATCTACTCCCCTGGAGACACTGAAGCTTTCTTT	CASSIYSPGDTEAFF
TRBD1	TRBV2	-	TRBJ2-7	TGTGCCAGCAGTGCTGAGGGACAGGGAATGTACGAGCAGTACTTC	CASSAEGQGMYEQYF
-	TRBV3-1/TRBV3-2	-	TRBJ2-1	TGTGCCAGCAGCCCACTCAATTCCGCGGGGAGTTCCTACAATGAGCAGTTCTTC	CASSPLNSAGSSYNEQFF
-	TRBV27	-	TRBJ1-1	TGTGCCAGCAGTTTAGGGAGCCTGGGCACTGAAGCTTTCTTT	CASSLGSLGTEAFF
-	TRBV5-4	-	TRBJ1-4	TGTGCCAGCAGCTTAGGTCCGGCAGGGGTAGATGAAAAACTGTTTTTT	CASSLGPAGVDEKLFF
TRBD1	TRBV29-1	-	TRBJ2-3	TGCAGCGGGAACAGGGGTCGGGAAGATACGCAGTATTTT	CSGNRGREDTQYF
-	TRBV19	-	TRBJ1-5	TGTGCCAGTAGTATTGGGCAGGGACAACGGTATCGCAATCAGCCCCAGCATTTT	CASSIGQGQRYRNQPQHF
-	TRBV5-1	-	TRBJ1-4	TGCGCCAGCAGCTTAGTGGGGGGGTCAAATGAAAAACTGTTTTTT	CASSLVGGSNEKLFF
-	TRBV7-2	-	TRBJ1-5	TGTGCCAGCAGCTTATCCAGGGCGGGCAATCAGCCCCAGCATTTT	CASSLSRAGNQPQHF
TRBD2	TRBV29-1	-	TRBJ2-2	TGCAGCGCTTCCGGGACTAGCGGGGTTGGCACCGGGGAGCTGTTTTTT	CSASGTSGVGTGELFF
TRBD1	TRBV29-1	-	TRBJ1-2	TGCAGCGTTGCAGGGGGAGAGGGCTATGGCTACACCTTC	CSVAGGEGYGYTF
-	TRBV6-6	-	TRBJ1-4	TGTGCCAGCAGTAACGGAGCTGCAACTAATGAAAAACTGTTTTTT	CASSNGAATNEKLFF
TRBD1	TRBV3-1/TRBV3-2	-	TRBJ1-4	TGTGCCAGCAGCCAAAGACAGGGGAATCACCAGCTGTTTTTT	CASSQRQGNHQLFF
TRBD1	TRBV5-4	-	TRBJ2-5	TGTGCCAGCACGAGACAGGGGGCATGGGAGACCCAGTACTTC	CASTRQGAWETQYF
-	TRBV10-2	-	TRBJ1-1	TGCGCCAGCCACAGTGAATTGAACACTGAAGCTTTCTTT	CASHSELNTEAFF
TRBD1	TRBV5-4	-	TRBJ1-3	TGTGCCAGCAGCTCCCCGGGACAGGGGGCGCTAGGAAACACCATATATTTT	CASSSPGQGALGNTIYF
TRBD1	TRBV25-1	once	TRBJ1-1	TGTGCCAGCAGTGGAGACAGGGGACACACTGAAGCTTTCTTT	CASSGDRGHTEAFF
TRBD1	TRBV7-9	few	TRBJ1-2	TGTGCCAGCAGGCGAGAAGGGGGCAGGTATGGCTACACCTTC	CASRREGGRYGYTF
-	TRBV7-3	few	TRBJ2-1	TGTGCCAGCAGCTTAAACTCCAACTCCTACAATGAGCAGTTCTTC	CASSLNSNSYNEQFF